This T cell receptor beta chain was captured by sequencing in a study of T cell responses to AZD1222 COVID-19 vaccine. General study results and limits: Donor demographics were predominantly white British with a female majority; clonal diversity may be underestimated. The repertoires were collected only after the peak T cell response.

Repertoires were generated with immunoSEQ multiplex PCR, while TCRdb's copy carries only in-frame clones and drops some. This table has 15,000 or so clones, 88% appearing once. The V gene lost 3 bases and the J gene lost 0 bases, with 11 bases spanning the gap. Per germline, CDR1 SGDLS and CDR2 YYNGEE. The CDR3 runs to 15 residues. Comment on this clone: Its target is not known.

The input for sequencing was peripheral blood, taken 28 days after the second AZD1222 dose. V is TRBV9 and J is TRBJ2-3; D not certain. This sequence was found in an adult who received the AZD1222 COVID-19 vaccine. The DNA for the CDR3 is TGTGCCAGCAGCGAGAGAACTACTAGCACAGATACGCAGTATTTT. It translates to CASSERTTSTDTQYF.